This T cell receptor (beta chain) was captured by sequencing in a study of post-analysis software for immune sequencing data. Study as a whole: The disease courses spanned relapsing-remitting, secondary progressive and progressive-relapsing forms of multiple sclerosis.

Remarks on this clonotype: Its matching antigen is unknown.

Overall study results and limits: Multiple sclerosis patients had significantly lower normalized Chao1 diversity than controls. Those samples that were prepared in the same batch co-clustered strongly by F measure.

Prepared TCR beta cDNA libraries contained unique molecular identifiers. Each batch of roughly 0.95 to 10 million T cells produced some 450,000 cDNA molecules. TCRdb redid the calling of the PCR reads with MiXCR, one entry per CDR3 protein. This repertoire shows some 800,000 distinct CDR3 sequences, 40% to 55% found once; its top ten account for 4.9%. Sequenced sample: blood. The origin of this receptor is a girl under 18 with multiple sclerosis.

The CDR3 spells CSANQAVVTDTQYF. The DNA for the CDR3 is TGCAGTGCTAACCAGGCGGTGGTGACAGATACGCAGTATTTT. The chain employs TRBV20-1 and TRBJ2-3; D uncertain. Between the trimmed V and J ends, which lost 4 bases and 3 bases, there was a span of 14 bases. The CDR3 spans 14 residues. CDR1 and CDR2 (germline): DFQATT, SNEGSKA (reference sequence).